This paragraph reports one T cell receptor (beta chain). The data stem from a study of blood T cell repertoires in COVID-19. Overall study: Italy, Spain and the United States were the sources of the convalescent and acute COVID-19 samples. T cells, B-cell-depleted T cells, or PBMCs supplied cDNA or gDNA.

The CDR3 extends over 15 amino acids. Germline trimming cut 6 bases from V and 5 bases from J; bases unmatched to any gene: 7. CDR1 is MRHNA, CDR2 SNTAGT, per germline. In the study's own analysis: By means of reference gene primer amplification, nucleated cell counts were estimated. Using immunoSEQ multiplex PCR, the repertoire was profiled, and TCRdb retains in-frame clones only, with some absent. That table furnishes V, J and clone size, whereas the DNA furnished D and trimming. The top ten clones hold 5.5% to 7% of a sample with 210,000 or so clones, 88% of them seen once. The TCR sequence derives from a woman between 40 and 55 years old who had recovered from COVID-19. Sequenced input: peripheral blood. The chain recombines TRBV6-4 with TRBJ2-3; 11 nucleotides align to TRBD2. DNA for the CDR3: TGTGCCAGCAGCGAAAATGGACTAGCGGGAGATACGCAGTATTTT. Its protein product is CASSENGLAGDTQYF.